This T cell receptor beta chain was captured by sequencing in a study of OX40 agonist ivuxolimab in advanced cancers. Broader study findings: The study found that CD8+ T cells averaged more expanded clones than CD4+.

Regarding this clone: The antigen is not known.

Some clones are missing from TCRdb's copy, which holds only in-frame ones; the method was immunoSEQ multiplex PCR. The sample lists just over 70,000 clones; 84% were seen once. CDR1 is SGDLS, CDR2 YYNGEE, per germline. V was cut by 1 base and J by 4 bases, with 8 bases left in between. CDR3 length equals 13 residues. The source material was CD4+ or CD8+ T cells sorted from blood, sampled in a trial of the OX40 agonist ivuxolimab. The J gene is TRBJ2-5, the V gene TRBV9, with D uncertain. The sequence was obtained from an adult with an advanced solid tumor such as melanoma, head and neck, liver or kidney cancer. The CDR3 region is CASSVRARETQYF. For the CDR3, the DNA is TGTGCCAGCAGCGTAAGGGCAAGAGAGACCCAGTACTTC.